The clone carrying this T cell receptor beta chain was detected a few times. TCRdb called the RT-PCR reads again in MiXCR, with one record for every CDR3 protein. The data show about 680,000 distinct CDR3 sequences, 12% to 15% seen once. CDR1 SGHVS and CDR2 FQNEAQ come from the germline V gene. Unmatched junction bases numbered 4, after V lost 1 base and J lost 15 bases. This CDR3 has 12 residues. Input material: memory CD4+ T cells from blood. This chain uses TRBV7-8 with TRBJ2-1, with 9 bases matching TRBD2. This receptor was identified in a female donor in good health, serving as a healthy control. The DNA of the CDR3 is TGTGCCAGCAGCTTAGTCGCGGGGGGGGTGTTCTTC. It is translated as CASSLVAGGVFF.